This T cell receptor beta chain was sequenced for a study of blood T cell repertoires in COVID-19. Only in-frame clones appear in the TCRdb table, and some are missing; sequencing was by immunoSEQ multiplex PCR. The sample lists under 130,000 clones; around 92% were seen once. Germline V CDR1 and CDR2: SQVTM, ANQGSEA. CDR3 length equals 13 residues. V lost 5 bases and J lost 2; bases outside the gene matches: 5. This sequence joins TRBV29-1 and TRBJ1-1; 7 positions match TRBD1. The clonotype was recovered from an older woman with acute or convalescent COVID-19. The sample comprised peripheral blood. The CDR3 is CSVKGTVNTEAFF. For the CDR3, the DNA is TGCAGCGTTAAAGGGACAGTAAACACTGAAGCTTTCTTT. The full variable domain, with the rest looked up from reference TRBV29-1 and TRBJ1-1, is SAVISQKPSRDICQRGTSLTIQCQVDSQVTMMFWYRQQPGQSLTLIATANQGSEATYESGFVIDKFPISRPNLTFSTLTVSNMSPEDSSIYLCSVKGTVNTEAFFGQGTRLTVV.